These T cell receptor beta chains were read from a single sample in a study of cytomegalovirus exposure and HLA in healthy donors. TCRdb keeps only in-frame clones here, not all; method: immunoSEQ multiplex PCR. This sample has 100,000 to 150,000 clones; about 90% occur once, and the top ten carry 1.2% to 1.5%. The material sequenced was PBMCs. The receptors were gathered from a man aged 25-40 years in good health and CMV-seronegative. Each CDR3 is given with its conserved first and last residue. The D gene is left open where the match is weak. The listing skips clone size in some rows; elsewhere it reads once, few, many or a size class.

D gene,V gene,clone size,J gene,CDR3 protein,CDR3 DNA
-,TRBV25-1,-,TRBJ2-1,CASSEYRVGGGEQFF,TGTGCCAGCAGTGAATATCGGGTCGGGGGAGGCGAGCAGTTCTTC
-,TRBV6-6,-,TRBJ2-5,CASSAVGGAETQYF,TGTGCCAGCAGTGCGGTGGGGGGGGCAGAGACCCAGTACTTC
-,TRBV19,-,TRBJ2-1,CASSRQGTNPPYNEQFF,TGTGCCAGTAGTCGACAGGGGACTAACCCCCCATACAATGAGCAGTTCTTC
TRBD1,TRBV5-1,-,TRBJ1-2,CASIGQGVYYGYTF,TGCGCCAGCATTGGACAGGGGGTCTACTATGGCTACACCTTC
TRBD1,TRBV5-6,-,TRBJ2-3,CASSWDRGSTDTQYF,TGTGCCAGCAGCTGGGACAGGGGAAGCACAGATACGCAGTATTTT
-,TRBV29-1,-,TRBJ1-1,CSGYGAEAFF,TGCAGCGGATACGGGGCTGAAGCTTTCTTT
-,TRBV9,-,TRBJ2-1,CASNSGSYNEQFF,TGTGCCAGCAATTCCGGGTCCTACAATGAGCAGTTCTTC
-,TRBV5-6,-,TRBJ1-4,CASSLAPAANEKLFF,TGTGCCAGCAGCTTGGCGCCGGCGGCTAATGAAAAACTGTTTTTT
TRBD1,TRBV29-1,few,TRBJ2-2,CSVAGTGDTGELFF,TGCAGCGTCGCCGGGACAGGGGACACCGGGGAGCTGTTTTTT
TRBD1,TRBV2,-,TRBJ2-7,CASSAIGTGVTEQYF,TGTGCCAGCAGTGCCATCGGGACAGGCGTTACCGAGCAGTACTTC